This T cell receptor beta chain was retrieved from a study of CD8+CD57+ T cells in acquired aplastic anemia. Overall study context: CD4+ and CD8+ cells, once sorted, gave DNA averaging approximately 3 ug. Study results and limitations: The same twenty-nine CD8+ CDR3 sequences occurred in patients and in controls. CD8+ Simpson's diversity did not differ significantly between patients and controls.

Genomic DNA templated the TCR beta VDJ and CDR3 profiling. TCRdb re-called the reads through MiXCR, storing one row per CDR3 protein. This sample has about 270,000 distinct CDR3 sequences, with roughly 50% found just once. CDR3 length: 14 residues. Trimming removed 3 bases from V and 8 bases from J; junction bases left unmatched: 6. The V gene's germline CDR1 is WSHSY and CDR2 SAAADI. A note on this clonotype: Its antigen is currently unknown.

The clonotype comes from a human donor with severe aplastic anemia or a healthy control (not recorded which). Sequenced sample: sorted CD4+, CD8+, or CD8+CD57+ T cells (not recorded which) from PBMCs. V usage is TRBV10-2 and J usage is TRBJ1-4; 7 positions match TRBD1. CDR3 sequence reads: CASSDRGMREKLFF. DNA of the CDR3: TGCGCCAGCAGTGACAGGGGGATGAGGGAAAAACTGTTTTTT.